This TCR beta chain comes out of a study of blood T cell repertoires in COVID-19. The CDR3 loop spans 14 amino acids. The ends lost 0 bases at V and 3 bases at J; junction bases unmatched: 0. Germline CDR1 SGHTS, CDR2 YDEGEE. Clones were read by immunoSEQ multiplex PCR, and TCRdb kept only the in-frame ones, dropping some. This table holds roughly 30,000 clones, over 75% found once. The chain recombines TRBV5-8 with TRBJ2-1, with 7 positions matching TRBD2. The sequencing sample was made of peripheral blood. The source is a man aged 55 to 70 with active COVID-19. The CDR3 here is CASSLGGGYNEQFF. The CDR3 DNA reads TGTGCCAGCAGCTTGGGGGGGGGCTACAATGAGCAGTTCTTC.